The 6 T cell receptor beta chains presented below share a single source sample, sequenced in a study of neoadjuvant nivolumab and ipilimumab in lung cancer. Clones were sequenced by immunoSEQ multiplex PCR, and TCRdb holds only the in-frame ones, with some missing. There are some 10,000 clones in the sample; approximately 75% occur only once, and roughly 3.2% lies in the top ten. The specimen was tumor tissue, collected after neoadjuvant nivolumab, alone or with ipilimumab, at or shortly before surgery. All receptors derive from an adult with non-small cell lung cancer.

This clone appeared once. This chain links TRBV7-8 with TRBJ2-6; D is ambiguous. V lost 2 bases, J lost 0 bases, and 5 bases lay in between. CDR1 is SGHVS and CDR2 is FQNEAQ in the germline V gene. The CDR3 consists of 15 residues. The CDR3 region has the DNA TGTGCCAGCAGCTTAACGTTCTCTGGGGCCAACGTCCTGACTTTC. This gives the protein CASSLTFSGANVLTF.

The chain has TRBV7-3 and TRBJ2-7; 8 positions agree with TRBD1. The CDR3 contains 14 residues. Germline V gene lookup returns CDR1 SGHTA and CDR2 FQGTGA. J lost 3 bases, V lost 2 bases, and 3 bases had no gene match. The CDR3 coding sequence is TGTGCCAGCAGCTTAGGCGGACAGGGCTACGAGCAGTACTTC. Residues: CASSLGGQGYEQYF.

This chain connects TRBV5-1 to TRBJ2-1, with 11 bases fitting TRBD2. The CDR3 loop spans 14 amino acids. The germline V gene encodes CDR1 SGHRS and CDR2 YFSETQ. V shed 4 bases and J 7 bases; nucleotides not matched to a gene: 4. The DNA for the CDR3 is TGCGCCAGCAGCCAGACTAGCGGGACAAATGAGCAGTTCTTC. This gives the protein CASSQTSGTNEQFF.

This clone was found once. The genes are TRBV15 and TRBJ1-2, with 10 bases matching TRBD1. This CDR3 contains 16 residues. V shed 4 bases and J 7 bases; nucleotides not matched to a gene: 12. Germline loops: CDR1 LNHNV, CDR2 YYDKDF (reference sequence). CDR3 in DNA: TGTGCCACCAGCATCAGTTGGACAGGGGGACTTGGTGGCTACACCTTC. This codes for CATSISWTGGLGGYTF.

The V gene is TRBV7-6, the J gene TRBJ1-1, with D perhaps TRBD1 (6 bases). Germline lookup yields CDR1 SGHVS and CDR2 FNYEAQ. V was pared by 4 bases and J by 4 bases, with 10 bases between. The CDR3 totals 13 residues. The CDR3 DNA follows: TGTGCCAGCAGCTCATACAGGGCCACTGAAGCTTTCTTT. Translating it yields CASSSYRATEAFF. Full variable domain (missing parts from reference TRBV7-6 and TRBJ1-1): GAGVSQSPRYKVTKRGQDVALRCDPISGHVSLYWYRQALGQGPEFLTYFNYEAQQDKSGLPNDRFSAERPEGSISTLTIQRTEQRDSAMYRCASSSYRATEAFFGQGTRLTVV.

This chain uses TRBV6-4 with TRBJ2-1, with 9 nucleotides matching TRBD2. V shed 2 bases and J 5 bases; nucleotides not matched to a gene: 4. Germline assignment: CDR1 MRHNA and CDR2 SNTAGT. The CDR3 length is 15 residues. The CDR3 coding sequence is TGTGCCAGCAGTGACGAGGCGGGAGGGAACAATGAGCAGTTCTTC. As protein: CASSDEAGGNNEQFF.